This T cell receptor (beta chain) originates from a study of shared clonotypes between healthy human individuals. A word on this clone: Its antigen is still unknown.

Using immunoSEQ multiplex PCR, the repertoire was profiled, and TCRdb retains in-frame clones only, with some absent. The sample lists around 690,000 clones, 90% seen once, with 30% to 40% in the top ten. Study-wide results and caveats: Non-shared clonotypes showed lower generation probabilities than clonotypes common to all four donors.

Germline loops: CDR1 SGHNT, CDR2 YYREEE (reference sequence). The CDR3 has 14 residues. Trimming took off 1 base at V and 9 bases at J, with 14 bases between the two ends. Sequenced material: memory CD8+ T cells from PBMCs. Subset reported: CD45RO+ cells pooled with CCR7-negative TemRA cells. The chain couples TRBV5-4 to TRBJ2-1; D is possibly TRBD1 or TRBD2 (5 bases each). This clonotype was sampled from a man younger than 35 in good health. Some clones in this sample may be carry-over from other donors' samples. The CDR3 sequence is CASSLRSGTSEQFF. The CDR3 nucleotides are TGTGCCAGCAGCTTGAGGTCTGGGACGAGTGAGCAGTTCTTC.